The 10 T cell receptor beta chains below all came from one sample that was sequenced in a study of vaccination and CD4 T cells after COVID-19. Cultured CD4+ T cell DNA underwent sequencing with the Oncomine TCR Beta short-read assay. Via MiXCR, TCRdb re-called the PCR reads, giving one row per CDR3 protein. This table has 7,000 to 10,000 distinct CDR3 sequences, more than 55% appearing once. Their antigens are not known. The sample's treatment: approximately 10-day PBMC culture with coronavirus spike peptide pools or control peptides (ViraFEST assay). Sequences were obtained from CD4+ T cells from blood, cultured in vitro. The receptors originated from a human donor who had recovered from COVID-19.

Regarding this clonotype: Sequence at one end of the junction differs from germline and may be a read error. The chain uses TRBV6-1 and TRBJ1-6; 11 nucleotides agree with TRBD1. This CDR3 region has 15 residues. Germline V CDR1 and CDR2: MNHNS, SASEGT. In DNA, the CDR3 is TGTGCCAGCAGAGAAGGACAGGGGGCTAATTCACCCCTCCACTTT. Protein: CASREGQGANSPLHF.

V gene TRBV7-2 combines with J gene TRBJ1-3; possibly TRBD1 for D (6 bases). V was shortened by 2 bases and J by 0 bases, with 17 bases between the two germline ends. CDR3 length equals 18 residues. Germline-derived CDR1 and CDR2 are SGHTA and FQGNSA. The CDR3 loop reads CASSLIGTSSNSGNTIYF. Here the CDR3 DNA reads TGTGCCAGCAGCTTAATAGGGACATCCTCCAACTCTGGAAACACCATATATTTT.

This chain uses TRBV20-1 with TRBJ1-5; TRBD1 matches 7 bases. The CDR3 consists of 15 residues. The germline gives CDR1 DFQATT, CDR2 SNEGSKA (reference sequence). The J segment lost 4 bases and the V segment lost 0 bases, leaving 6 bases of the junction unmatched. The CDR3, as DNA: TGCAGTGCTAGAGATCAAGACAGGGCAAATCAGCCCCAGCATTTT. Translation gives CSARDQDRANQPQHF.

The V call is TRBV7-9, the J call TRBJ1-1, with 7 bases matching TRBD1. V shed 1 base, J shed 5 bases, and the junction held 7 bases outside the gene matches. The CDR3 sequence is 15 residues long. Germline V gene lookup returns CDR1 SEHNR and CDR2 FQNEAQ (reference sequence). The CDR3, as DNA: TGTGCCAGCAGCTTAGAGCCAGGGGGAATGACTGAAGCTTTCTTT. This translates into CASSLEPGGMTEAFF.

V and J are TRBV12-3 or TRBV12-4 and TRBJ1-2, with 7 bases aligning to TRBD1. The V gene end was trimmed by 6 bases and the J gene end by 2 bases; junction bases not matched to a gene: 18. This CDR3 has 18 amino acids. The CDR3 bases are TGTGCCAGCAGCCCTTATAATTACCGGACAGGCGAGAACTATGGCTACACCTTC. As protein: CASSPYNYRTGENYGYTF.

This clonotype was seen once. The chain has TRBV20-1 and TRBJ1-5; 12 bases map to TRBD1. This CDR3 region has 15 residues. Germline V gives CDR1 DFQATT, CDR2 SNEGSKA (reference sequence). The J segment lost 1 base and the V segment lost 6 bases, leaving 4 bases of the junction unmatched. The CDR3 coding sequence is TGCAGTGCGGGGACAGGGGGCGAGAGCAATCAGCCCCAGCATTTT. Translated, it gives CSAGTGGESNQPQHF.

The CDR3 DNA reads TGTGCCAGCAGTGAAGCGCAATTAGCGCGATCCTACGAGCAGTACTTC. This codes for CASSEAQLARSYEQYF. The chain has TRBV6-1 and TRBJ2-7; tentatively, D is TRBD2 (5 bases). The V gene lost 0 bases and the J gene lost 1 base, with 13 bases spanning the gap. The CDR3 spans 16 residues. Germline values: CDR1 MNHNS, CDR2 SASEGT.

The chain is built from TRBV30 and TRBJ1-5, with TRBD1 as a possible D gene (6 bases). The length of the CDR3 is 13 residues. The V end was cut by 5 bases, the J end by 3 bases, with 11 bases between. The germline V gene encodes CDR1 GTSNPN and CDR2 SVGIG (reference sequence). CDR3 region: CAWAGQLNQPQHF. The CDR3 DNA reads TGTGCCTGGGCAGGACAGCTCAATCAGCCCCAGCATTTT.

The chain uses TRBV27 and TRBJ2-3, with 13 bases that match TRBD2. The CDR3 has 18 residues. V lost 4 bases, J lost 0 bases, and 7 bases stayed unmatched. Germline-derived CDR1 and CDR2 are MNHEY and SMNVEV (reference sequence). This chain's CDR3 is CASSSVGLAGPSTDTQYF. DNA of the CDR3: TGTGCCAGCAGTTCCGTGGGACTAGCGGGACCTAGCACAGATACGCAGTATTTT.

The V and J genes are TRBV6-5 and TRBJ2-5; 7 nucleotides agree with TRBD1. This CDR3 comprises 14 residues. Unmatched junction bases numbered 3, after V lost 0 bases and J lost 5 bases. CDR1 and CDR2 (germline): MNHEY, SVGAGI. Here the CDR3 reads CASSYSGGRETQYF. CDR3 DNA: TGTGCCAGCAGTTACTCAGGGGGCCGGGAGACCCAGTACTTC.